Sequencing of this T cell receptor beta chain was carried out in a study of shared clonotypes between healthy human individuals. Clones were read by immunoSEQ multiplex PCR, and TCRdb kept only the in-frame ones, dropping some. The table lists some 2,500,000 clones, approximately 93% of them singletons. Germline-derived CDR1 and CDR2 are MGHDK and SYGVNS. The ends were cut back, 2 bases at V and 4 bases at J, with 17 bases in the middle. This CDR3 has 16 amino acids. The receptor was isolated from a man aged 18-30 years in good health. Some clones in this sample may be carry-over from other donors' samples. Sequences were obtained from naive CD4+ T cells from PBMCs. Subset denoted: CD45RA+ positively selected. The chain combines TRBV25-1 with TRBJ2-5; D may be TRBD1 or TRBD2 (5 bases each). The CDR3 bases are TGTGCCAGCAGTGAACACCGGGACCCGGGGAGAGAGACCCAGTACTTC. Amino acids: CASSEHRDPGRETQYF.